This TCR beta chain originates from a study of cytomegalovirus exposure and HLA in healthy donors. At the level of the study: An earlier analysis found 120 million or so unique TCR beta sequences from approximately 190 million T cells.

V lost 2 bases, J lost 0 bases, and 1 base stayed unmatched. The germline V gene encodes CDR1 MGHDK and CDR2 SYGVNS. The CDR3 sequence is 15 residues long. With respect to this clone: Its antigen is currently unknown.

Findings of the study overall: Associated with HLA alleles at 0.05 false discovery rate in a later analysis were around 17,000 TCR beta sequences. Prior analysis indicated that the majority of TCR beta V segments exhibited productivity approximately 87% or approximately 30% of the time.

PCR primers comprised 60 Vbeta and 13 Jbeta primers. Original analysis: Later analysis identified some 88 million unique TCR beta chains, approximately 11 million shared. The method was immunoSEQ multiplex PCR; TCRdb's version includes in-frame clones alone and lacks a portion of them. That table gives V, J and clone size, and the DNA gave D and trimming. This table has over 150,000 clones, roughly four fifths appearing once. The sequence derives from a woman between 50 and 59 years old in good health and CMV-seropositive. The sample taken for sequencing was PBMCs. The V and J genes are TRBV25-1 and TRBJ2-1, with TRBD2 matching 7 bases. The CDR3 DNA follows: TGTGCCAGCAGTGAAGCGGGAGTCTCCTACAATGAGCAGTTCTTC. It translates to CASSEAGVSYNEQFF.